The 20 T cell receptor beta chains given below trace back to one sample, sequenced in a study of T cell clonality in common variable immunodeficiency. Study-level findings and limits: Reportedly, TCR beta sequences from common variable immunodeficiency showed fewer deletions and N-nucleotide insertions.

No antigen is known for these receptors. Clones were read by immunoSEQ multiplex PCR, and TCRdb kept only the in-frame ones, dropping some. In total, the table holds roughly 15,000 clones. Sequencing was done on a sample of peripheral blood mononuclear cells. The source of these receptors is a human donor with common variable immunodeficiency.

Remarks on this clone: From the germline J gene comes the end of the CDR3, since the read stops 3 residues before it. This rearrangement joins TRBV6-4 to TRBJ2-5; 11 positions agree with TRBD1. J was trimmed by 3 bases and V by 4 bases; bases with no gene match: 7. CDR1 and CDR2 from the germline V gene are MRHNA and SNTAGT. The CDR3 consists of 16 residues. Here the CDR3 reads CASSGERDRGKETQYF. The sequenced part of the CDR3 DNA is TGTGCCAGCAGTGGGGAAAGGGACAGGGGGAAAGAGACC.

This clone is identified as medium-sized from frequency. The observed sequence ends 3 residues before the CDR3 terminus, with the missing tail filled in from the germline J gene. The rearrangement uses TRBV5-1 and TRBJ2-3, with 9 positions matching TRBD2. CDR1 SGHRS and CDR2 YFSETQ come from the germline V gene. The CDR3 extends over 15 amino acids. V shed 0 bases, J shed 3 bases, and the junction held 2 bases outside the gene matches. CDR3 DNA (partial): TGCGCCAGCAGCTTGGGACTAGCGGTTACAGATACG. Encoded protein: CASSLGLAVTDT. The entire CDR3 protein is CASSLGLAVTDTQYF.

As to this clone: The read finishes 3 residues shy of the CDR3 end, and the germline J gene is used to complete it. This sequence joins TRBV2 and TRBJ2-5; D is tentatively TRBD1 or TRBD2 (5 bases each). From germline, CDR1 is SNHLY and CDR2 FYNNEI. The CDR3 extends over 16 amino acids. Trimming left V 4 bases short and J 1 base short, with 16 bases between. Partial CDR3 DNA: TGTGCCAGCAGTGGGATGCCGAGGGGATTCCAAGAGACC. The encoded protein is CASSGMPRGFQET. The complete CDR3 sequence is CASSGMPRGFQETQYF. The full variable domain, its missing parts supplied by reference TRBV2 and TRBJ2-5, is EPEVTQTPSHQVTQMGQEVILRCVPISNHLYFYWYRQILGQKVEFLVSFYNNEISEKSEIFDDQFSVERPDGSNFTLKIRSTKLEDSAMYFCASSGMPRGFQETQYFGPGTRLLVL.

Notes on this clone: The CDR3 is cut off 3 residues early in the read; its end comes from the germline J gene. The V and J genes are TRBV19 and TRBJ2-5; TRBD2 matches 7 bases. Germline lookup yields CDR1 LNHDA and CDR2 SQIVND (reference sequence). The CDR3 consists of 16 residues. Trimming removed 3 bases from V and 2 bases from J; junction bases left unmatched: 9. The sequenced part of the CDR3 DNA is TGTGCCAGTAGTATTATGGAGAACGGGGGGCAAGAGACC. This sequence encodes CASSIMENGGQET. In full, the CDR3 is CASSIMENGGQETQYF.

The chain's CDR3 is CASSGPRLAGGSYNEQFF. Partial CDR3 DNA: TGTGCCAGCAGCGGACCCCGTTTAGCGGGAGGGTCCTACAATGAG. This chain links TRBV9 with TRBJ2-1, with 11 bases that match TRBD2. The CDR3 end falls 3 residues outside the read, so it is completed with the germline J gene. This CDR3 is built from 18 residues. V lost 3 bases and J lost 1; bases outside the gene matches: 9. Germline loops: CDR1 SGDLS, CDR2 YYNGEE.

As concerns this clone: The read terminates 3 residues ahead of where the CDR3 ends, so the germline J gene completes it. This chain links TRBV7-9 with TRBJ2-6; 7 bases map to TRBD1. V shed 5 bases, J shed 0 bases, and the junction held 1 base outside the gene matches. CDR1 and CDR2 (germline): SEHNR, FQNEAQ (reference sequence). The CDR3 covers 15 residues. CDR3 region: CASSRQGSGANVLTF. The sequenced CDR3 bases are TGTGCCAGCAGCCGACAGGGCTCTGGGGCCAACGTC.

Of note for this clone: The CDR3 end is not reached by the read, which stops 3 residues before it; the germline J gene fills it in. V and J are TRBV19 and TRBJ2-3, with TRBD2 matching over 9 bases. CDR1 LNHDA and CDR2 SQIVND come from the germline V gene (reference sequence). V lost 3 bases, J lost 1 base, and 5 bases stayed unmatched. The CDR3 is 16 amino acids. The part of the CDR3 DNA that was read is TGTGCCAGTAGTATGAGTGCTAGCGGGGGCACAGATACG. This translates into CASSMSASGGTDT. The full CDR3 protein is CASSMSASGGTDTQYF.

With regard to this clone: The read halts 3 residues ahead of the CDR3 end, with the missing end drawn from the germline J gene. The V gene is TRBV5-1, the J gene TRBJ2-3; TRBD2 matches 12 bases. The germline V gene encodes CDR1 SGHRS and CDR2 YFSETQ. The CDR3 totals 14 residues. V was pared by 5 bases and J by 7 bases, with 5 bases of the junction left unmatched. This CDR3 reads CASSLAGGSNTQYF. Partial CDR3 DNA: TGCGCCAGCAGTCTAGCGGGGGGGTCGAATACG.

Turning to this clone: The CDR3 is cut off 3 residues early in the read; its end comes from the germline J gene. The chain joins TRBV2 to TRBJ2-7; 8 positions agree with TRBD1. The CDR3 contains 14 residues. Germline V CDR1 and CDR2: SNHLY, FYNNEI. With 6 bases clipped from V and 5 bases from J, the junction kept 9 bases outside the gene matches. The part of the CDR3 DNA that was read is TGTGCCAGCAGGGCGACAGGGGAGTCAGACGAG. Translated, it gives CASRATGESDE. Given in full, the CDR3 is CASRATGESDEQYF.

With respect to this clone: The CDR3 goes on 3 residues after the read ends, and that part is filled in from the germline J gene. The chain employs TRBV24-1 and TRBJ2-2, with D possibly being TRBD2 (6 bases). V lost 6 bases to trimming and J lost 5 bases, with 12 bases between them. The CDR3 covers 14 residues. Germline loops: CDR1 KGHDR, CDR2 SFDVKD. Incomplete CDR3 DNA: TGTGCCACCAGTAGCTACAGCGGGACCGGGGAG. Protein sequence: CATSSYSGTGE. The complete CDR3 reads CATSSYSGTGELFF.

Concerning this clone itself: The read ends 3 residues before the CDR3 terminus; that terminus is restored from the germline J gene. The J gene is TRBJ2-3, the V gene TRBV6-1; D is undetermined. CDR3 size: 14 residues. The V end lost 1 base, the J end lost 5 bases, and 10 bases lay between the germline ends. Looked up from germline, CDR1 is MNHNS and CDR2 is SASEGT. CDR3 sequence reads: CASSEEVAVDTQYF. Incomplete CDR3 DNA: TGTGCCAGCAGTGAAGAGGTAGCCGTAGATACG.

Note on this clone: The CDR3 extends 3 residues past the end of the read, so its final part is completed from the germline J gene. This sequence joins TRBV13 and TRBJ2-7; 11 bases match TRBD1. CDR3 length equals 16 residues. The germline V gene encodes CDR1 PRHDT and CDR2 FYEKMQ (reference sequence). Losses at the gene ends were 4 bases for V and 4 bases for J; bases not matched to a gene: 9. CDR3 DNA (partial): TGTGCCAGCAGCTCACCCTGGACAGGGGGCACTTACGAG. The encoded protein is CASSSPWTGGTYE. The entire CDR3 protein reads CASSSPWTGGTYEQYF.

As for this clone: Read coverage stops 3 residues before the CDR3 terminus; the germline J gene supplies the remainder. The chain has TRBV29-1 and TRBJ2-7; D perhaps matches TRBD1 (6 bases). Germline V gene sequence: CDR1 SQVTM, CDR2 ANQGSEA. The CDR3 runs to 13 residues. V was shortened by 7 bases and J by 6 bases, with 19 bases between the two germline ends. The CDR3 spells CSAEGWTEAEQYF. CDR3 bases read: TGCAGCGCCGAAGGTTGGACAGAGGCCGAG.

This clone shows up as medium-sized by frequency. The read stops 3 residues short of the end of the CDR3; the missing end is completed from the germline J gene. The V gene is TRBV2, the J gene TRBJ1-5; no definite D call. Germline V gene lookup returns CDR1 SNHLY and CDR2 FYNNEI. The CDR3 spans 14 residues. Deletions cut 3 bases from V and 3 bases from J, with 9 bases between. The CDR3 bases that were read are TGTGCCAGCAGTGAGGGCCTCTCCAATCAGCCC. Residues: CASSEGLSNQP. The complete CDR3 reads CASSEGLSNQPQHF. Supplemented by reference TRBV2 and TRBJ1-5, the full variable domain reads EPEVTQTPSHQVTQMGQEVILRCVPISNHLYFYWYRQILGQKVEFLVSFYNNEISEKSEIFDDQFSVERPDGSNFTLKIRSTKLEDSAMYFCASSEGLSNQPQHFGDGTRLSIL.

For this clone: The read comes to an end 3 residues before the CDR3 does, leaving the germline J gene to fill in the end. J is TRBJ1-2 and V is TRBV19; weak D call: TRBD1 (6 bases). The germline CDR1 and CDR2 sequences are LNHDA and SQIVND (reference sequence). The CDR3 extends over 14 amino acids. The CDR3 is CASRLTGHVWGYTF. The sequenced part of the CDR3 DNA is TGTGCCAGTAGGCTGACAGGTCATGTCTGGGGC.

Regarding this clone: The read ends 3 residues before the CDR3 terminus; that terminus is restored from the germline J gene. This chain connects TRBV20-1 to TRBJ2-4; possibly TRBD2 for D (5 bases). Looked up from germline, CDR1 is DFQATT and CDR2 is SNEGSKA (reference sequence). Trimming took 6 bases from V and 1 from J, leaving 19 bases between them. This CDR3 contains 16 residues. The sequenced CDR3 bases are TGCAGTGCCCCAGACCACAGTGGCGGGGCCAAAAACATT. Residues: CSAPDHSGGAKNI. From start to end, the CDR3 is CSAPDHSGGAKNIQYF.

About this clone: The CDR3 is cut off 3 residues early in the read; its end comes from the germline J gene. The rearrangement joins TRBV9 to TRBJ2-5; 11 bases match TRBD2. The V and J ends lost 4 bases and 0 bases, in that order; junction bases with no gene match: 11. The CDR3 sequence is 18 residues long. The germline gives CDR1 SGDLS, CDR2 YYNGEE. CDR3 DNA, as far as it was read: TGTGCCAGCAGCCTTAGCGGGATAGCGGGAGGGCACCAAGAGACC. This codes for CASSLSGIAGGHQET. In full, the CDR3 reads CASSLSGIAGGHQETQYF.

In regard to this clone: The read halts 3 residues ahead of the CDR3 end, with the missing end drawn from the germline J gene. The J gene is TRBJ2-7, the V gene TRBV7-8; TRBD1 aligns across 11 bases. V gave up 6 bases and J gave up 4 bases; unmatched junction bases: 5. This CDR3 spans 14 amino acids. Germline V CDR1 and CDR2: SGHVS, FQNEAQ. The CDR3 bases that were read are TGTGCCAGCAGGTTGGGACAGGGGGTATACGAG. It codes for CASRLGQGVYE. From start to end, the CDR3 is CASRLGQGVYEQYF.

With regard to this clone: Coverage ceases 3 residues before the CDR3 finishes, and the germline J gene fills in the end. The chain recombines TRBV6-2 or TRBV6-3 with TRBJ2-1; maybe TRBD2 (6 bases). The V gene's germline CDR1 is MNHEY and CDR2 SVGEGT. The CDR3 is made up of 15 amino acids. V lost 4 bases to trimming and J lost 7 bases, with 17 bases between them. CDR3 DNA, as far as it was read: TGTGCCAGCAGTTTCACCGAAGCAGGAGGGAATGAG. Protein: CASSFTEAGGNE. The full CDR3 protein reads CASSFTEAGGNEQFF.

Comments on this clone: The read gets to within 3 residues of the CDR3 end, and the germline J gene fills in the rest. This chain joins TRBV12-3 or TRBV12-4 and TRBJ1-1, with 10 bases that match TRBD1. Trimming cost V 6 bases and J 6 bases; bases outside gene matches: 4. This CDR3 has 13 residues. The CDR3 sequence is CASRGQGISEAFF. CDR3 bases read: TGTGCCAGCAGGGGACAGGGGATTTCTGAA.